These T cell receptor beta chains were read from a single sample in a study of neurological immune-mediated disorders. Via MiXCR, TCRdb re-called the 5' RACE reads, giving one row per CDR3 protein. The data hold about 38,000 distinct CDR3 sequences, with more than 4.5% observed a single time. Sample: CD4+ T cells from blood. The origin of the receptors is a young man in good health. Both conserved end residues are part of each CDR3. D genes are given only for firm matches. For some rows the clone size is stated as once, few or many, or as a class when expanded; others skip it.

d_call cdr3_length j_call clone_size v_call cdr3_nt cdr3_aa
. 13 TRBJ1-5 many TRBV5-8 TGTGCCAGCAGCACCTGGACAGATCAGCCCCAGCATTTT CASSTWTDQPQHF
. 11 TRBJ1-2 many TRBV29-1 TGCAGCGTTGCACAGGGCGCGGACTACACCTTC CSVAQGADYTF
. 13 TRBJ2-5 many TRBV3-1 TGTGCCAGCAGCCCTCCTCGTGCATGGACCCAGTACTTC CASSPPRAWTQYF
TRBD1 14 TRBJ2-7 many TRBV6-5 TGTGCCAGCAGTCGGGACAGGGTTCAATACGAGCAGTACTTC CASSRDRVQYEQYF
. 13 TRBJ2-7 many TRBV29-1 TGCAGCGTTGATTCAGGTTATTTCGGCGAGCAGTACTTC CSVDSGYFGEQYF
TRBD1 13 TRBJ2-1 many TRBV5-6 TGTGCCAGCAGCTTCGACAGGGCCAATGAGCAGTTCTTC CASSFDRANEQFF
TRBD2 15 TRBJ2-1 many TRBV7-9 TGTGCCAGCAGGGGGGGGAATAGCGGGGGCCCCGAGCAGTTCTTC CASRGGNSGGPEQFF
TRBD1 16 TRBJ2-5 many TRBV20-1 TGCAGTGCTACCAACCACTTGGGACAGGGGTTAGAGACCCAGTACTTC CSATNHLGQGLETQYF
. 14 TRBJ1-5 many TRBV20-1 TGCAGTGCTCCTCGGATAGACAGGAATCAGCCCCAGCATTTT CSAPRIDRNQPQHF
. 11 TRBJ2-1 many TRBV29-1 TGCAGCGTTGGACCCCCCAATGAGCAGTTCTTC CSVGPPNEQFF
. 12 TRBJ2-3 many TRBV7-2 TGTGCCAGCAGCCCCCAGGGAGATACGCAGTATTTT CASSPQGDTQYF
. 14 TRBJ2-5 many TRBV5-1 TGCGCCAGCAGCTTGGAGAGGGGAGAAGAGACCCAGTACTTC CASSLERGEETQYF
TRBD1 15 TRBJ2-2 many TRBV3-1 TGTGCCAGCAGCCGGGGGACAGGGCTCGCCGGGGAGCTGTTTTTT CASSRGTGLAGELFF
TRBD2 15 TRBJ2-1 many TRBV5-6 TGTGCCAGCAGCCGGGGACTAGCGGGGGTTGGTGAGCAGTTCTTC CASSRGLAGVGEQFF
. 18 TRBJ1-3 many TRBV28 TGTGCCAGCAGTTTTAGAGGGCCTAGGGTGGCAAGGGGAAACACCATATATTTT CASSFRGPRVARGNTIYF
. 10 TRBJ1-4 many TRBV20-1 TGCAGTGCTAGTTCCGAAAAACTGTTTTTT CSASSEKLFF
. 14 TRBJ1-1 many TRBV14 TGTGCCAGCAGCGCCCGAGGGGGGCGAACTGAAGCTTTCTTT CASSARGGRTEAFF
TRBD1 14 TRBJ1-6 many TRBV12-3/TRBV12-4 TGTGCCAGCAGGGGGGGGACAGCTAATTCACCCCTCCACTTT CASRGGTANSPLHF
. 14 TRBJ1-1 many TRBV5-1 TGCGCCAGCAGCTTGCAAGGAGGGAGCACTGAAGCTTTCTTT CASSLQGGSTEAFF
TRBD1 14 TRBJ1-5 many TRBV20-1 TGCAGTGCCACCGCCGGGACAGGGGTTCAGCCCCAGCATTTT CSATAGTGVQPQHF
. 14 TRBJ2-1 many TRBV12-3/TRBV12-4 TGTGCCAGCAGTTTAGGGCGCGGGTACAGGGAGCAGTTCTTC CASSLGRGYREQFF
. 14 TRBJ1-4 many TRBV9 TGTGCCAGCAACCCGGACGCTACCGACGAAAAACTGTTTTTT CASNPDATDEKLFF
. 15 TRBJ1-4 many TRBV6-6 TGTGCCAGCAGTTACAGGGGAAGCCTTAATGAAAAACTGTTTTTT CASSYRGSLNEKLFF
. 15 TRBJ1-3 many TRBV6-5 TGTGCCAGCACCAGGGTTTTCAGCTCTGGAAACACCATATATTTT CASTRVFSSGNTIYF
. 12 TRBJ1-3 many TRBV10-3 TGTGCCACAACAGGCTCTGGAAACACCATATATTTT CATTGSGNTIYF
TRBD2 17 TRBJ2-1 many TRBV5-1 TGCGCCAGCAGCTATCCCGAGAGCGGGGGGGTCTACAATGAGCAGTTCTTC CASSYPESGGVYNEQFF
. 12 TRBJ2-7 many TRBV20-1 TGCAGTGCTTCGGACACCACCTACGAGCAGTACTTC CSASDTTYEQYF
. 14 TRBJ2-5 many TRBV6-5 TGTGCCAGCAGAGGATACGGGACCTGGGAGACCCAGTACTTC CASRGYGTWETQYF
TRBD1 15 TRBJ1-6 many TRBV7-2 TGTGCCAGCAGCCCCGGGGACAGGGTATATTCACCCCTCCACTTT CASSPGDRVYSPLHF
. 13 TRBJ1-6 many TRBV20-1 TGCAGTGCTAGAGGGCTCGGGAATTCACCCCTCCACTTT CSARGLGNSPLHF
TRBD1 15 TRBJ1-6 many TRBV18 TGTGCCAGCTCACTGCCGACAGGGTTTGGTTCACCCCTCCACTTT CASSLPTGFGSPLHF
TRBD1 15 TRBJ2-7 many TRBV10-3 TGTGCCATCAGTTCCGCCGGGACAGTATCCTACGAGCAGTACTTC CAISSAGTVSYEQYF
. 14 TRBJ2-3 many TRBV5-1 TGCGCCAGCGCCTCGGGCGAAGGCACAGATACGCAGTATTTT CASASGEGTDTQYF
. 14 TRBJ1-5 many TRBV20-1 TGCAGTGCTAGTTTTTCGGTTAGCAATCAGCCCCAGCATTTT CSASFSVSNQPQHF
. 13 TRBJ1-2 many TRBV7-9 TGTGCCAGCAGCTACCGGGCAGGGGATGGCTACACCTTC CASSYRAGDGYTF
TRBD1 17 TRBJ2-4 many TRBV9 TGTGCCAGCAGCCCATCCACAGGGGGCTATGACAAAAACATTCAGTACTTC CASSPSTGGYDKNIQYF
. 12 TRBJ1-1 many TRBV5-1 TGCGCCAGCAGCTTGGCCTCTAGTGAAGCTTTCTTT CASSLASSEAFF
. 18 TRBJ2-1 many TRBV11-3 TGTGCCAGCAGCTTAGAACAGGGGGGGAGTTCGCATTACAATGAGCAGTTCTTC CASSLEQGGSSHYNEQFF
TRBD1 13 TRBJ2-7 many TRBV20-1 TGCAGTGCTAGAGACAGGGGGCTCGACGAGCAGTACTTC CSARDRGLDEQYF
. 12 TRBJ2-7 many TRBV7-6 TGTGCCAGCAGCTCAACAGGGTTCGAGCAGTACTTC CASSSTGFEQYF
. 14 TRBJ1-2 many TRBV24-1 TGTGCCACCGCGTCATCAACAGGTGCCTATGGCTACACCTTC CATASSTGAYGYTF
. 14 TRBJ1-1 many TRBV5-1 TGCGCCAGCAGCTTGGGCCCGACGGGCACTGAAGCTTTCTTT CASSLGPTGTEAFF
TRBD1 14 TRBJ1-4 . TRBV7-7 TGTGCTAGCAGCACGGGACAGGGCGGTGAAAAACTGTTTTTT CASSTGQGGEKLFF
. 16 TRBJ2-7 many TRBV5-1 TGCGCCAGCAGCTTCCGGGACACCAAAAACTCCTACGAGCAGTACTTC CASSFRDTKNSYEQYF
. 15 TRBJ2-7 many TRBV14 TGTGCCAGCAGCCATCTTGAGGGCGGCTCCTACGAGCAGTACTTC CASSHLEGGSYEQYF
TRBD2 17 TRBJ2-1 many TRBV3-1 TGTGCCAGCAGCCAAGACATTGCGGGGGGGGATCTATGGGAGCAGTTCTTC CASSQDIAGGDLWEQFF
. 16 TRBJ1-2 many TRBV5-1 TGCGCCAGCAGCTTGGGTGTTCGACCCTCAGACTATGGCTACACCTTC CASSLGVRPSDYGYTF
. 13 TRBJ1-1 many TRBV12-3/TRBV12-4 TGTGCCAGCAGTTACAGGGAGGTAACTGAAGCTTTCTTT CASSYREVTEAFF
TRBD2 16 TRBJ2-2 many TRBV4-2 TGTGCCAGCAGCGACTTAGCGGGGGGAGACACCGGGGAGCTGTTTTTT CASSDLAGGDTGELFF
. 14 TRBJ1-2 many TRBV10-3 TGTGCCATCAGTGAAACCCACAGGAACTATGGCTACACCTTC CAISETHRNYGYTF
TRBD1 14 TRBJ1-1 many TRBV18 TGTGCCAGCTCACCTCAGGGGGAGGAGACTGAAGCTTTCTTT CASSPQGEETEAFF
. 14 TRBJ1-5 few TRBV2 TGTGCCAGCAGTCAAGACATGACTAGTCAGCCCCAGCATTTT CASSQDMTSQPQHF
TRBD1 15 TRBJ2-6 many TRBV5-1 TGCGCCAGCACCAGACAGGGGTCTGGGGCCAACGTCCTGACTTTC CASTRQGSGANVLTF
TRBD2 14 TRBJ2-7 many TRBV20-1 TGCAGTGCTCCGACTAGCGGGGGGGTCAACGAGCAGTACTTC CSAPTSGGVNEQYF
. 12 TRBJ1-1 many TRBV18 TGTGCCAGCTCACCGACGCGGACTGAAGCTTTCTTT CASSPTRTEAFF
. 14 TRBJ2-7 many TRBV2 TGTGCCAGCAGTGTCTCCGGGGTAGGGTACGAGCAGTACTTC CASSVSGVGYEQYF
TRBD1 13 TRBJ2-7 many TRBV19 TGTGCCAGTGCGGACAGGGGCCAGGACGAGCAGTACTTC CASADRGQDEQYF